Below, one T cell receptor (beta chain) is given with its context. Antigen specificity is unknown. Cells were stimulated with CMV-infected fibroblast lysates at 8 to 10 ug/mL. CD40L-negative CD69-negative CD45RO-high memory CD4+ T cells were sorted as populations depleted of antigen-responding cells. Sequencing used immunoSEQ version 4 in survey mode. Template was genomic DNA at approximately 10 ng/uL, with up to about 1 ug used per sample. Repertoires were generated with immunoSEQ multiplex PCR, while TCRdb's copy carries only in-frame clones and drops some. The sample lists about 48,000 clones; about 81% were seen once. This sample is part of a study of persistence of HIV-infected CD4 T cells. V was trimmed by 2 bases and J by 8 bases, leaving 24 bases between them. Looked up from germline, CDR1 is LGHNT and CDR2 is FRNRAP. The CDR3 contains 18 residues.

V gene TRBV12-5 combines with J gene TRBJ1-4; possibly TRBD1 for D (6 bases). The clonotype originates from an adult man with HIV who was CMV-seropositive. Material: CD4+ T cells sorted from PBMCs after 18-hour stimulation, obtained from a patient who received antiretroviral therapy. CDR3 nucleotides: TGTGCTAGTGGTTTGCCACGGACAAGGGGGTGGTTGTGCGAAAAACTGTTTTTT. Amino acids: CASGLPRTRGWLCEKLFF.